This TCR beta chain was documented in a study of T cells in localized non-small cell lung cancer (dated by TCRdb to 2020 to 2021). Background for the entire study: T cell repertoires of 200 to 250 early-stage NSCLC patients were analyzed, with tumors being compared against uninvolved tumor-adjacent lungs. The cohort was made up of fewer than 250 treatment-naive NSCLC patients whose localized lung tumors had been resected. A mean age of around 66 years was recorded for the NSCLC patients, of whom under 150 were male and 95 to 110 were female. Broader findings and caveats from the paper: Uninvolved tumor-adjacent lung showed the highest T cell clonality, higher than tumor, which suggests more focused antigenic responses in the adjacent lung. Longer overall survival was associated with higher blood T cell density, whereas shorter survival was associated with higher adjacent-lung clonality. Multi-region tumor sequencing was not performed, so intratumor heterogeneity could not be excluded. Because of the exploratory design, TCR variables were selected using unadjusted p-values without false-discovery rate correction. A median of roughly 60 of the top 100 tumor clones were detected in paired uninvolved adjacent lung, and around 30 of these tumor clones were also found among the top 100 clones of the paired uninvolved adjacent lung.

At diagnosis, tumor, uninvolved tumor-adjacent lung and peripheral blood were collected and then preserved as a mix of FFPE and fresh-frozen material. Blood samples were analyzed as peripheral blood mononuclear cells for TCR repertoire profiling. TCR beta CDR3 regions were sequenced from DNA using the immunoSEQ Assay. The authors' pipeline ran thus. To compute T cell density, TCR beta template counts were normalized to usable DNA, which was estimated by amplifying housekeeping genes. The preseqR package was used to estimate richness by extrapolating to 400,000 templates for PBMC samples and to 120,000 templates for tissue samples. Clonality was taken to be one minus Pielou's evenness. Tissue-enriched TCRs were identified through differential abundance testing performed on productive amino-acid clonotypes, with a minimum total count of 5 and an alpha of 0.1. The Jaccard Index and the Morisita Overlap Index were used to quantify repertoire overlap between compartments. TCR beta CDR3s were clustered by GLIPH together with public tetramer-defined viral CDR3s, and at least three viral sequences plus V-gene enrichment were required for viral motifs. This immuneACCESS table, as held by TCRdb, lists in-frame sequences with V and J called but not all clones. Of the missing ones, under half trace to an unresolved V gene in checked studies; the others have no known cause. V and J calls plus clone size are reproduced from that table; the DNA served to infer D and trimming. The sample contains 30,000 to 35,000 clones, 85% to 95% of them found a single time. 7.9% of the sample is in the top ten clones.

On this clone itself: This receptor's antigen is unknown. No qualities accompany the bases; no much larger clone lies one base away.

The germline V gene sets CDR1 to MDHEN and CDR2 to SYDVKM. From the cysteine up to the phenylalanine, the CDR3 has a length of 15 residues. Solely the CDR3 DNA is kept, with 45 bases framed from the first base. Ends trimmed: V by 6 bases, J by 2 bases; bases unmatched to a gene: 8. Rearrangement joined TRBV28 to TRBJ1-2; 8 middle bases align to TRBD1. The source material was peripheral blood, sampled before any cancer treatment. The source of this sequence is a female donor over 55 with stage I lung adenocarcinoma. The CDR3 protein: CASRPWTGKNYGYTF. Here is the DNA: TGTGCCAGCAGACCATGGACAGGGAAGAACTATGGCTACACCTTC.